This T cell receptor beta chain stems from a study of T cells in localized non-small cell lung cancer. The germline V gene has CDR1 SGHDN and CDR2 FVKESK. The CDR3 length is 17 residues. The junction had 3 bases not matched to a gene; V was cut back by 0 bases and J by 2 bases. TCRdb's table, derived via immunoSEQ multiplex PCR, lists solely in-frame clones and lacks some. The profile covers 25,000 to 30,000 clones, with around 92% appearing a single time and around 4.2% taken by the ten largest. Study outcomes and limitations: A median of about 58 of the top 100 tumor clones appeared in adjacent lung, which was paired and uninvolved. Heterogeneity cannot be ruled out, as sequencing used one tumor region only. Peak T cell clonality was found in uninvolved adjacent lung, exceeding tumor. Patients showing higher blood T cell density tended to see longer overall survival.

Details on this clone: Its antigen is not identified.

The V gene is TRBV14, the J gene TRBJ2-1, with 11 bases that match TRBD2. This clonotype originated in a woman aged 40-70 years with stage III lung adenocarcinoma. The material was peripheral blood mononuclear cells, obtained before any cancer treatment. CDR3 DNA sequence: TGTGCCAGCAGCCAAGATGTGACTAGCGGGGCCTACAATGAGCAGTTCTTC. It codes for CASSQDVTSGAYNEQFF.